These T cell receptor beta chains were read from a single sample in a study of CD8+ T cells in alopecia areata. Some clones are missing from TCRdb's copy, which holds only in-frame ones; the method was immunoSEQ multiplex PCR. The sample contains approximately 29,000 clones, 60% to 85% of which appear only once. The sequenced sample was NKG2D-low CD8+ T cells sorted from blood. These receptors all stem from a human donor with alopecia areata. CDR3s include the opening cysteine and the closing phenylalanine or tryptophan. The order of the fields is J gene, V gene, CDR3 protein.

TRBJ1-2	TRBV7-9	CASSLEEQAYGYTF
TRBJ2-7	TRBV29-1	CSAEGTGPEQYF
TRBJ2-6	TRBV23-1	CASSQDQGSGANVLTF
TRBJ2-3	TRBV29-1	CSVEGDRVSTDTQYF
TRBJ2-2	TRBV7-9	CASSPPDKMNTGELFF
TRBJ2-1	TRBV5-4	CASSSTGQDNEQFF
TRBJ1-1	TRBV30	CAWSMNTEAFF
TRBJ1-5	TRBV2	CASSDREGYQPQHF
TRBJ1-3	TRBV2	CASREDGRSSGNTIYF
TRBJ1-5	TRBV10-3	CAIPAGDRNQPQHF
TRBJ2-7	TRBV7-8	CASSPGQGDYEQYF
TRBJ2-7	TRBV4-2	CASSETSGGATYEQYF
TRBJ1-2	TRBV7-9	CASSPRGGYGYTF
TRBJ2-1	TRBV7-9	CASSFLQGSNEQFF
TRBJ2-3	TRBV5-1	CASSLPGRGDTDTQYF